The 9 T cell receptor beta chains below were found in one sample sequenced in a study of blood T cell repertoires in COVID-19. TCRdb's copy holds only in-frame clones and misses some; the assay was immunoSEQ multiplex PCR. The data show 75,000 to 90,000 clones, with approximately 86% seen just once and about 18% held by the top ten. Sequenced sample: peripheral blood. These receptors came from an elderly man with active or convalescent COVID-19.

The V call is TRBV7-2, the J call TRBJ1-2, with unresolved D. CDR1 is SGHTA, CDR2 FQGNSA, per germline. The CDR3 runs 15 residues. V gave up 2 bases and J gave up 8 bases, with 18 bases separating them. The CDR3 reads CASSLTPGEGLGYTF. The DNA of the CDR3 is TGTGCCAGCAGCTTAACTCCTGGGGAGGGATTGGGCTACACCTTC.

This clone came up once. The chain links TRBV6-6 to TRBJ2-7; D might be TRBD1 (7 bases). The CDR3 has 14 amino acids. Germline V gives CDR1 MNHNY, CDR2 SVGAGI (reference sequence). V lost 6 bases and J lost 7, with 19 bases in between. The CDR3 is CASSHPQGGGEQYV. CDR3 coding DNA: TGTGCCAGCAGCCATCCGCAGGGGGGTGGGGAGCAGTACGTC.

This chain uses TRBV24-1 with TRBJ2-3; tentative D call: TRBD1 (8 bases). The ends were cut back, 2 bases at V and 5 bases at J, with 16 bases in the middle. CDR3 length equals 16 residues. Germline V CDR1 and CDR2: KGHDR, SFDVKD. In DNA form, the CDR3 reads TGTGCCACCAGTGATTGGACAGGGAGGGAGGGAGATACGCAGTATTTT. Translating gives CATSDWTGREGDTQYF.

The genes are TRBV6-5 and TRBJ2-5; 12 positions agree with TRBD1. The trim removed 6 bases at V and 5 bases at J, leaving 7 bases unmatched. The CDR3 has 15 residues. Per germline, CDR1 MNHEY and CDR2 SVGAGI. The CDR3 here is CASRPGQGAGETQYF. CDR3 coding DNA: TGTGCCAGCAGGCCGGGACAGGGGGCCGGGGAGACCCAGTACTTC.

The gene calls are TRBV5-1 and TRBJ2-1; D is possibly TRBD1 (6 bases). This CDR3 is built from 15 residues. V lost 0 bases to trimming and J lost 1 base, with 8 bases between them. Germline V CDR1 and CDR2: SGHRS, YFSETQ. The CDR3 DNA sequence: TGCGCCAGCAGCTTGGGACAGGCATCCTACAATGAGCAGTTCTTC. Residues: CASSLGQASYNEQFF.

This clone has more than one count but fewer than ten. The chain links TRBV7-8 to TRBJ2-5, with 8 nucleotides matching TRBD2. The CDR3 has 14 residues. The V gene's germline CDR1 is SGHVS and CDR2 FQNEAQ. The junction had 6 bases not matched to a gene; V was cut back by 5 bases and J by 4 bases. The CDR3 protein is CASSPSGGGETQYF. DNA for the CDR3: TGTGCCAGCAGCCCAAGCGGGGGCGGAGAGACCCAGTACTTC.

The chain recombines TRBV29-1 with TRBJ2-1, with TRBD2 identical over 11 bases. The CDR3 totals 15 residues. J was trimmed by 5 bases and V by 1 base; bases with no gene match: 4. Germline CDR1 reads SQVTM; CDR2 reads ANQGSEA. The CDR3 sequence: CSVEGGLAANNEQFF. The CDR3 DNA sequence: TGCAGCGTTGAAGGGGGACTAGCGGCTAACAATGAGCAGTTCTTC.

The CDR3 DNA is TGTGCCAGTAGTCGGGGGTCCCAGGAGACCCAGTACTTC. Translating it yields CASSRGSQETQYF. The chain links TRBV19 to TRBJ2-5, with D possibly TRBD2 on 6 matching bases. Germline V gene data show CDR1 as LNHDA and CDR2 as SQIVND (reference sequence). This CDR3 has 13 amino acids. Trimming took 5 bases from V and 5 from J, leaving 12 bases between them.

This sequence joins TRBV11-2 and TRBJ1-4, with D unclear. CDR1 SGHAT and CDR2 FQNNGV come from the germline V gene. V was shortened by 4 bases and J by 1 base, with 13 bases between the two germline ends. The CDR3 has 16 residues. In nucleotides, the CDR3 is TGTGCCAGCAGCTCTCCCGAGATGAGAACTAATGAAAAACTGTTTTTT. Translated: CASSSPEMRTNEKLFF.